This entry lists 12 T cell receptor beta chains sequenced from one sample in a study of human T cells and chemical hapten exposure. The time point was: pre-sensitization, week 0. Described treatment: therapeutic diphenylcyclopropenone sensitization with weekly scalp DPC. Each CDR3 protein gets one entry after TCRdb re-called the RACE reads with MiXCR. The data contain 350,000 to 400,000 distinct CDR3 sequences, roughly 5.3% of them singletons. Sequenced material: whole blood, taken in connection with sensitization to the hapten diphenylcyclopropenone (DPC). The source is a woman between 45 and 65 years old with alopecia areata. Some clones in this sample may be carry-over from other donors' samples.

The chain is built from TRBV12-3 or TRBV12-4 and TRBJ2-5, with 13 nucleotides matching TRBD2. The J segment lost 4 bases and the V segment lost 7 bases, leaving 9 bases of the junction unmatched. The length of the CDR3 is 16 residues. The CDR3 DNA follows: TGTGCCAGCACCCCGGGACTAGCGGGGAGGGGAGAGACCCAGTACTTC. This sequence encodes CASTPGLAGRGETQYF.

This clonotype was observed many times. The chain carries TRBV11-2 and TRBJ1-1; tentatively, D is TRBD1 (6 bases). Trimming took 0 bases from V and 0 from J, leaving 20 bases between them. The CDR3 is made up of 19 amino acids. CDR1 is SGHAT, CDR2 FQNNGV, per germline. The CDR3 nucleotides are TGTGCCAGCAGCTTAGAAGATATGTGGGGCAGGGGACTGAACACTGAAGCTTTCTTT. Translating it yields CASSLEDMWGRGLNTEAFF. Looking up the rest from reference TRBV11-2 and TRBJ1-1 gives the full variable domain: EAGVAQSPRYKIIEKRQSVAFWCNPISGHATLYWYQQILGQGPKLLIQFQNNGVVDDSQLPKDRFSAERLKGVDSTLKIQPAKLEDSAVYLCASSLEDMWGRGLNTEAFFGQGTRLTVV.

Ten or more counts support this clonotype. The chain is built from TRBV18 and TRBJ1-6; D is ambiguous. CDR1 is KGHSH, CDR2 LQKENI, per germline. Trimming shortened V by 5 bases and J by 10 bases, and 18 bases separated the two germline ends. CDR3 length: 15 amino acids. CDR3 nucleotides: TGTGCCAGCTCAGCTACTCAAGCGTCCGGATCACCCCTCCACTTT. Protein sequence: CASSATQASGSPLHF. The full variable domain, completed using reference TRBV18 and TRBJ1-6, is NAGVMQNPRHLVRRRGQEARLRCSPMKGHSHVYWYRQLPEEGLKFMVYLQKENIIDESGMPKERFSAEFPKEGPSILRIQQVVRGDSAAYFCASSATQASGSPLHFGNGTRLTVT.

This clonotype was observed many times. The chain recombines TRBV27 with TRBJ2-3; D not certain. CDR1 is MNHEY, CDR2 SMNVEV, per germline (reference sequence). CDR3 length equals 14 residues. With 1 base removed from V and 3 bases from J, the gap between germline ends came to 8 bases. CDR3 in DNA: TGTGCCAGCAGTTTATTCCTTACGACAGATACGCAGTATTTT. Its translation: CASSLFLTTDTQYF.

The chain combines TRBV9 with TRBJ1-2; the match to TRBD1 covers 8 bases. Germline CDR1 reads SGDLS; CDR2 reads YYNGEE. The V segment lost 7 bases and the J segment 5 bases; nucleotides outside the gene matches: 7. The CDR3 has 13 residues. CDR3 protein: CASSGGTGYGYTF. The CDR3 region has the DNA TGTGCCAGCTCCGGGGGGACAGGTTATGGCTACACCTTC.

The gene calls are TRBV18 and TRBJ2-7; TRBD2 matches at 7 bases. The V gene end was trimmed by 6 bases and the J gene end by 2 bases; junction bases not matched to a gene: 4. There are 13 residues in the CDR3. Germline V gene data show CDR1 as KGHSH and CDR2 as LQKENI. In DNA, the CDR3 is TGTGCCAGCTCGCGGGAGTTCCCCTACGAGCAGTACTTC. It specifies CASSREFPYEQYF.

The sample holds many counts of this clonotype. CDR3 DNA sequence: TGTGCCAGCAGCTTAGGGGGAGCCAACGAGCAGTACTTC. It specifies CASSLGGANEQYF. J is TRBJ2-7 and V is TRBV7-6; a weak D match, TRBD2 (5 bases). Germline V gene data show CDR1 as SGHVS and CDR2 as FNYEAQ. Trimming left V 1 base short and J 5 bases short, with 9 bases between. CDR3 length equals 13 residues. Together with reference TRBV7-6 and TRBJ2-7, the CDR3 gives the full variable domain: GAGVSQSPRYKVTKRGQDVALRCDPISGHVSLYWYRQALGQGPEFLTYFNYEAQQDKSGLPNDRFSAERPEGSISTLTIQRTEQRDSAMYRCASSLGGANEQYFGPGTRLTVT.

This clonotype appeared a few times. The CDR3 sequence: CATSDSLRGPTQDNTGELFF. CDR3 DNA sequence: TGTGCCACCAGTGATTCACTCAGGGGGCCCACACAGGATAACACCGGGGAGCTGTTTTTT. The chain uses TRBV24-1 and TRBJ2-2; 8 bases fit TRBD1. The germline V gene encodes CDR1 KGHDR and CDR2 SFDVKD. The CDR3 runs 20 residues. Trimming cost V 2 bases and J 2 bases; bases outside gene matches: 15.

This clonotype has a count of ten or more. This chain links TRBV27 with TRBJ2-7; D is undetermined. The CDR3 runs to 16 residues. Trimming pared 2 bases from V and 2 bases from J, leaving 16 bases between. CDR1 and CDR2 from the germline V gene are MNHEY and SMNVEV (reference sequence). CDR3 coding DNA: TGTGCCAGCAGTTTAAACAGAGGAGACACGGCCTACGAGCAGTACTTC. This translates into CASSLNRGDTAYEQYF.

As concerns this clonotype: A clone one base away is much larger, so this may be a read error. This rearrangement joins TRBV27 to TRBJ2-6; D is unresolved. The CDR3 totals 17 residues. With 7 bases removed from V and 0 bases from J, the gap between germline ends came to 16 bases. Per the germline V gene, CDR1 is MNHEY and CDR2 is SMNVEV (reference sequence). The CDR3, as DNA: TGTGCCAGCATGGTAATGACGAAAAACTCTGGGGCCAACGTCCTGACTTTC. Its translation: CASMVMTKNSGANVLTF.

There are many counts of this clonotype. This sequence joins TRBV29-1 and TRBJ1-5, with 12 bases aligning to TRBD1. The CDR3 loop spans 13 amino acids. Germline CDR1 and CDR2: SQVTM and ANQGSEA. V gave up 6 bases and J gave up 5 bases; unmatched junction bases: 2. CDR3 DNA sequence: TGCAGCGTGGGACAGGGGGCGGATCAGCCCCAGCATTTT. Translating it yields CSVGQGADQPQHF.

This clonotype was seen at least ten times. The chain recombines TRBV3-1 with TRBJ2-3, with D maybe TRBD2 (6 bases). The CDR3 has 15 residues. V was clipped by 0 bases and J by 2 bases, with 9 bases between them. Germline CDR1 LGHDT, CDR2 YNNKEL (reference sequence). The DNA of the CDR3 is TGTGCCAGCAGCCAAGAACTAGCCAACACAGATACGCAGTATTTT. This codes for CASSQELANTDTQYF.